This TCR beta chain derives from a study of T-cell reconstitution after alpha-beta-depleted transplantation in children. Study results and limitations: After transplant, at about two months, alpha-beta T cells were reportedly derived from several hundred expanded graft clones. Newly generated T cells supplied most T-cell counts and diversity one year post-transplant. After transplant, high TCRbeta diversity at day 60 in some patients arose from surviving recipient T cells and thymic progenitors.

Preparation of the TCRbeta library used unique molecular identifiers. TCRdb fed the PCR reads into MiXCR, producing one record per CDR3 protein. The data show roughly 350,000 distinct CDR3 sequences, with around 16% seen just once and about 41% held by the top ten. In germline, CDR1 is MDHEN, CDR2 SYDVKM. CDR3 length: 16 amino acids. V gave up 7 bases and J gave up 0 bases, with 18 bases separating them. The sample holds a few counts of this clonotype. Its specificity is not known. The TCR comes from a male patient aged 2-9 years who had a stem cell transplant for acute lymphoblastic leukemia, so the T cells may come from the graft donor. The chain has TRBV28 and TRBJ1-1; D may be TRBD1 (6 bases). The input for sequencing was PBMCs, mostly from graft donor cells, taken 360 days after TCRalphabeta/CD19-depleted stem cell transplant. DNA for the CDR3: TGTGCCAGCACCCCAGGGGATCTACTAATGAACACTGAAGCTTTCTTT. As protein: CASTPGDLLMNTEAFF.